This entry lists 2 T cell receptor beta chains sequenced from one sample in a study of PD-1 blockade in classical Hodgkin lymphoma. No patient escaped relapse after autologous stem cell transplantation, and brentuximab vedotin exposure varied. Some clones are missing from TCRdb's copy, which holds only in-frame ones; the method was immunoSEQ multiplex PCR. The sample includes 100,000 to 130,000 clones, 80% to 90% of them seen just once. This sample comprised peripheral blood mononuclear cells (PBMCs), obtained before the second cycle of nivolumab. These receptors all come from a human donor with classical Hodgkin lymphoma.

This rearrangement joins TRBV5-1 to TRBJ1-1; possible D gene TRBD1, 6 bases. CDR3 length: 14 residues. With 2 bases removed from V and 1 base from J, the gap between germline ends came to 9 bases. The V gene's germline CDR1 is SGHRS and CDR2 YFSETQ. CDR3 nucleotides: TGCGCCAGCAGCTTACAGGGTTCGAACACTGAAGCTTTCTTT. It encodes CASSLQGSNTEAFF.

The V and J genes are TRBV5-1 and TRBJ2-5; D might be TRBD2 (5 bases). The CDR3 covers 19 residues. Germline loops: CDR1 SGHRS, CDR2 YFSETQ. Deletions cut 0 bases from V and 4 bases from J, with 25 bases between. The CDR3 loop is CASSLDGFRGVGEGETQYF. CDR3 nucleotides: TGCGCCAGCAGCTTGGATGGTTTTCGGGGAGTCGGGGAAGGAGAGACCCAGTACTTC. Together with reference TRBV5-1 and TRBJ2-5, the CDR3 gives the full variable domain: KAGVTQTPRYLIKTRGQQVTLSCSPISGHRSVSWYQQTPGQGLQFLFEYFSETQRNKGNFPGRFSGRQFSNSRSEMNVSTLELGDSALYLCASSLDGFRGVGEGETQYFGPGTRLLVL.